This passage covers 16 T cell receptor beta chains from one sample sequenced in a study of beta chain features in type 1 diabetes. Since all of the isolated RNA was reverse transcribed, expressed TCRB transcripts were what got sequenced. The table came from immunoSEQ multiplex PCR; TCRdb's copy has only in-frame clones and leaves some out. This sample has 240,000 or so clones, with 25% to 30% found just once. Sequencing was performed on central memory CD4+ T cells from blood. These receptors came from a man aged 25 to 40 in good health.

V and J are TRBV30 and TRBJ2-2; perhaps TRBD1 as D (7 bases). The length of the CDR3 is 13 residues. Germline CDR1 is GTSNPN and CDR2 is SVGIG (reference sequence). The DNA for the CDR3 is TGTCTTTGCCGGTCAGGGGGGACCGGGGAGCTGTTTTTT. This codes for CLCRSGGTGELFF.

V usage is TRBV5-4 and J usage is TRBJ2-1; 8 bases match TRBD2. CDR3 length: 16 amino acids. Germline V gene sequence: CDR1 SGHNT, CDR2 YYREEE (reference sequence). Trimming removed 4 bases from V and 6 bases from J; junction bases left unmatched: 12. CDR3 nucleotide sequence: TGTGCCAGCAGCGAGGAGTCTAGCGGGTATAGCAATGAGCAGTTCTTC. This gives the protein CASSEESSGYSNEQFF.

This clone was detected a few times. V and J are TRBV5-4 and TRBJ2-5; TRBD1 might be the D (6 bases). The V end lost 1 base, the J end lost 5 bases, and 12 bases lay between the germline ends. CDR1 SGHNT and CDR2 YYREEE come from the germline V gene (reference sequence). The CDR3 consists of 14 residues. The CDR3 region has the DNA TGTGCCAGCAGCTTGAGCCCGCAGGGGGAGACCCAGTACTTC. Amino acids: CASSLSPQGETQYF.

The chain uses TRBV2 and TRBJ1-1; no definite D call. Germline V CDR1 and CDR2: SNHLY, FYNNEI. Trimming cost V 6 bases and J 3 bases, with 14 bases left between them. The CDR3 extends over 14 amino acids. The CDR3 DNA sequence: TGTGCCAGCAGCGACGGACGGGGAGACACTGAAGCTTTCTTT. This sequence encodes CASSDGRGDTEAFF.

The genes are TRBV5-4 and TRBJ2-6; D not resolved. From germline, CDR1 is SGHNT and CDR2 YYREEE (reference sequence). The V end was cut by 4 bases, the J end by 1 base, with 12 bases between. The CDR3 runs to 16 residues. CDR3 in amino acids: CASSPVMISGANVLTF. CDR3 bases: TGTGCCAGCAGCCCCGTCATGATATCTGGGGCCAACGTCCTGACTTTC.

The V gene is TRBV6-5, the J gene TRBJ2-7, with D maybe TRBD1 (6 bases). Germline V gene data show CDR1 as MNHEY and CDR2 as SVGAGI. V gave up 6 bases and J gave up 4 bases, with 13 bases separating them. CDR3 length equals 13 residues. The CDR3 sequence: CASRPSTGYEQYF. CDR3 in DNA: TGTGCCAGCAGACCCTCAACAGGGTACGAGCAGTACTTC.

This clone is categorized as medium-sized. J is TRBJ2-1 and V is TRBV18; D uncertain. Germline V CDR1 and CDR2: KGHSH, LQKENI. Trimming cost V 3 bases and J 10 bases, with 13 bases left between them. The CDR3 consists of 13 residues. CDR3: CASSPSPTREQFF. The CDR3 coding sequence is TGTGCCAGCTCACCTTCGCCAACGAGAGAGCAGTTCTTC.

The rearrangement links TRBV6-4 to TRBJ2-1, with 9 bases aligning to TRBD1. V lost 6 bases and J lost 2; bases outside the gene matches: 11. The CDR3 has 17 amino acids. From germline, CDR1 is MRHNA and CDR2 SNTAGT. The DNA for the CDR3 is TGTGCCAGCAGACAGGGGGCTGGGGGAAGCACCTACAATGAGCAGTTCTTC. Protein sequence: CASRQGAGGSTYNEQFF.

This clone was counted a few times. The rearrangement links TRBV5-6 to TRBJ2-3; D is ambiguous. Germline V lookup: CDR1 SGHDT, CDR2 YYEEEE. The CDR3 totals 14 residues. Trimming stripped 1 base from V and 1 base from J, with 7 bases between. This CDR3 reads CASSLLSGTDTQYF. The CDR3 DNA sequence: TGTGCCAGCAGCTTGCTAAGTGGCACAGATACGCAGTATTTT.

The genes are TRBV9 and TRBJ2-3; 9 bases map to TRBD2. This CDR3 is built from 15 residues. The germline gives CDR1 SGDLS, CDR2 YYNGEE. J gave up 2 bases and V 6 bases, and 7 bases lay outside the gene matches. The CDR3 DNA reads TGTGCCAGCACCCTAAGCGGGAGGTCCACAGATACGCAGTATTTT. As protein: CASTLSGRSTDTQYF.

This clone was counted only a few times. The chain joins TRBV7-6 to TRBJ2-5; D gene ambiguous. The CDR3 consists of 12 residues. CDR1 is SGHVS, CDR2 FNYEAQ, per germline. V was trimmed by 5 bases and J by 5 bases, leaving 9 bases between them. The CDR3 DNA is TGTGCCAGCAGCCCTCATGCGGAGACCCAGTACTTC. Residues: CASSPHAETQYF.

This rearrangement joins TRBV30 to TRBJ2-5; D not certain. Judging by the DNA end, TRBJ2-7 fits better; the J call may be wrong. The germline V gene has CDR1 GTSNPN and CDR2 SVGIG (reference sequence). This CDR3 contains 15 residues. DNA for the CDR3: TGTGCCTGGATCCCGGCTCCCTCAAGCCCCTACGAGCAGTACTTC. Translating it yields CAWIPAPSSPYEQYF.

The chain couples TRBV4-3 to TRBJ2-7; unclear D gene. Deletions cut 3 bases from V and 2 bases from J, with 11 bases between. CDR3 size: 14 residues. Germline V CDR1 and CDR2: LGHNA, YSLEER. The CDR3 here is CASSQKVGTYEQYF. CDR3 in DNA: TGCGCCAGCAGCCAGAAAGTTGGCACCTACGAGCAGTACTTC.

The chain joins TRBV5-4 to TRBJ1-2, with TRBD1 identical over 9 bases. The ends lost 7 bases at V and 6 bases at J; junction bases unmatched: 10. The CDR3 is 14 amino acids. The V gene's germline CDR1 is SGHNT and CDR2 YYREEE (reference sequence). The CDR3 DNA follows: TGTGCCAGCCTTAGGCCCGGGACAGGGAATGGCTACACCTTC. Its protein is CASLRPGTGNGYTF.

The chain is built from TRBV10-3 and TRBJ1-1; D might be TRBD1 (5 bases). The CDR3 consists of 13 residues. V was trimmed by 6 bases and J by 1 base, leaving 9 bases between them. CDR1 and CDR2 (germline): ENHRY, SYGVKD. The CDR3 protein is CAISQGGNTEAFF. CDR3 sequence (DNA): TGTGCCATCAGCCAGGGTGGGAACACTGAAGCTTTCTTT.

V is TRBV29-1 and J is TRBJ1-2, with D tentatively TRBD1 (5 bases). Germline V gene sequence: CDR1 SQVTM, CDR2 ANQGSEA. Trimming stripped 8 bases from V and 1 base from J, with 14 bases between. The length of the CDR3 is 13 residues. This chain's CDR3 is CSTRQTLNYGYTF. The CDR3 DNA sequence: TGCAGCACCCGACAGACTCTTAACTATGGCTACACCTTC.